The 9 T cell receptor beta chains in this list originate from one sample, sequenced in a study of cytomegalovirus exposure and HLA in healthy donors. 13 Jbeta primers and 60 Vbeta primers were used for the PCR. Some clones are missing from TCRdb's copy, which holds only in-frame ones; the method was immunoSEQ multiplex PCR. Of about 200,000 clones listed, less than 90% are singletons. Sequenced input: PBMCs. All receptors derive from a woman aged 25 to 45 in good health and CMV-seronegative.

This clone was counted only a few times. The V gene is TRBV11-2, the J gene TRBJ2-7; 7 bases map to TRBD1. V dropped 1 base and J dropped 3; count of bases not matched to a gene: 3. The CDR3 spans 14 residues. Germline CDR1 and CDR2: SGHAT and FQNNGV. CDR3 sequence: CASSLGGGLYEQYF. The CDR3 nucleotides read TGTGCCAGCAGCTTAGGAGGGGGCCTCTACGAGCAGTACTTC.

The rearrangement links TRBV7-9 to TRBJ2-1; possibly TRBD1 for D (5 bases). CDR1 is SEHNR and CDR2 is FQNEAQ in the germline V gene (reference sequence). The CDR3 sequence is 14 residues long. V lost 2 bases, J lost 3 bases, and 8 bases lay in between. CDR3 DNA sequence: TGTGCCAGCAGCTTACAGGGTGACTACAATGAGCAGTTCTTC. Its translation: CASSLQGDYNEQFF.

This sequence joins TRBV18 and TRBJ2-4, with TRBD2 identical over 10 bases. CDR3 size: 16 residues. Germline CDR1 KGHSH, CDR2 LQKENI. The V segment lost 6 bases and the J segment 11 bases; nucleotides outside the gene matches: 16. This CDR3 is CASSQGLAGGVLVQYF. The CDR3 coding sequence is TGTGCCAGCTCCCAAGGATTAGCGGGAGGAGTTTTAGTTCAGTACTTC.

This clone was observed a handful of times. The chain joins TRBV5-5 to TRBJ2-5; TRBD2 agrees at 9 bases. CDR3 length: 14 residues. The J segment lost 5 bases and the V segment lost 6 bases, leaving 8 bases of the junction unmatched. Germline V gives CDR1 SGHKS, CDR2 YYEKEE (reference sequence). CDR3 in DNA: TGTGCCAGCACCTTAGCGGGGGACCCGGAGACCCAGTACTTC. It codes for CASTLAGDPETQYF.

This sequence joins TRBV9 and TRBJ2-5; D is possibly TRBD2 (5 bases). CDR3 length: 12 residues. The germline gives CDR1 SGDLS, CDR2 YYNGEE. Trimming pared 4 bases from V and 5 bases from J, leaving 9 bases between. The CDR3, as DNA: TGTGCCAGCAGCCCAGCGGCCGAGACCCAGTACTTC. Translated: CASSPAAETQYF.

This clone occurred once. The genes are TRBV7-8 and TRBJ1-2; 7 bases are shared with TRBD1. V was clipped by 4 bases and J by 2 bases; unmatched bases: 1. Per germline, CDR1 SGHVS and CDR2 FQNEAQ. The CDR3 has 13 residues. The CDR3 coding sequence is TGTGCCAGCAGCTCGGGACAGAACTATGGCTACACCTTC. Encoded protein: CASSSGQNYGYTF.

This rearrangement joins TRBV19 to TRBJ2-5, with 8 bases fitting TRBD1. CDR3 length: 16 amino acids. The germline V gene encodes CDR1 LNHDA and CDR2 SQIVND (reference sequence). J gave up 1 base and V 6 bases, and 10 bases lay outside the gene matches. In DNA, the CDR3 is TGTGCCAGTAGCCCCGTTTTTACAGGGGGCCAAGAGACCCAGTACTTC. Its protein product is CASSPVFTGGQETQYF. Drawing the rest from reference TRBV19 and TRBJ2-5, the complete variable domain is DGGITQSPKYLFRKEGQNVTLSCEQNLNHDAMYWYRQDPGQGLRLIYYSQIVNDFQKGDIAEGYSVSREKKESFPLTVTSAQKNPTAFYLCASSPVFTGGQETQYFGPGTRLLVL.

The V call is TRBV6-6, the J call TRBJ1-1; 9 bases are shared with TRBD1. In germline, CDR1 is MNHNY, CDR2 SVGAGI (reference sequence). The V gene end was trimmed by 5 bases and the J gene end by 9 bases; junction bases not matched to a gene: 10. This CDR3 contains 14 residues. The CDR3 nucleotides are TGTGCCAGCAGTCTACAGGGGGCTCGGGTACAAGCTTTCTTT. Protein: CASSLQGARVQAFF.

This clone appeared once. The chain employs TRBV5-6 and TRBJ2-4; possibly TRBD1 for D (6 bases). Germline V gene data show CDR1 as SGHDT and CDR2 as YYEEEE. Trimming shortened V by 2 bases and J by 2 bases, and 14 bases separated the two germline ends. This CDR3 is 16 amino acids long. Written as DNA, the CDR3 is TGTGCCAGCAGCTTTAGGCATACAGGGTCCAAAAACATTCAGTACTTC. Encoded protein: CASSFRHTGSKNIQYF.